This T cell receptor beta chain was sequenced during a study of CD8 T cells in ankylosing spondylitis (dated by TCRdb to the late 2010s). Regarding the research as a whole: The study profiled T cell receptor beta repertoires in healthy donors and ankylosing spondylitis patients to find disease-linked TCR variants. The whole study cohort included 90 to 120 healthy donors and roughly 24 ankylosing spondylitis patients. Peripheral blood was sampled, and synovial fluid was additionally collected from ankylosing spondylitis patients.

This clonotype has more than one count but fewer than ten. Its binding antigen is unknown. Base qualities are not at hand, and no much larger clone is one base apart. The instrument given in TCRdb is Illumina HiSeq 2500. Quantitative 5'-RACE with molecular barcodes was the method used to prepare the TCR beta libraries. In the authors' own workflow: A new computational method, built on a probabilistic model of VDJ rearrangement, was used to identify disease-linked TCR variants. The raw public reads went through TCRdb reprocessing: fastp at Q25, MiXCR clone calling, in-frame beta chains kept. When rows share a CDR3 protein, they turn into one entry using the most common DNA and genes. The V and J calls were determined by TCRdb, not by the authors. The sample table shows approximately 200,000 distinct CDR3 sequences, and 9.5% to 15% are seen once. Together, the top ten hold approximately 15% of the sample.

Study-wide findings and limitations: A TCR beta motif of several highly homologous amino acid variants appeared characteristic of blood from ankylosing spondylitis patients. The disease-linked clones were reported as significantly enriched in matched synovial fluid samples from ankylosing spondylitis patients. The disease-linked clones showed a CD8+ phenotype and occurred at relatively low frequencies in peripheral blood. Some motif variants were previously reported in synovial fluid and blood of reactive arthritis patients, suggesting common disease-initiation mechanisms.

The trim is 3 bases for V and 0 bases for J, with a gap of 3 bases between the germline ends. Taken from cysteine to phenylalanine, the CDR3 has 12 residues. Only the CDR3 part of the read is kept: 36 bases, read in frame from the first base. From the germline V gene (reference sequence), CDR1 is LGHDT and CDR2 is YNNKEL. The sequenced material came from blood, either unsorted or a sorted T cell fraction (not recorded which). Recombination joined TRBV3-1 with TRBJ2-7; a confident D gene designation cannot be given. The TCR sequence derives from a male donor with ankylosing spondylitis or in good health (not recorded which). The encoded CDR3 is CASSHYSYEQYF. The sequence in DNA is TGTGCCAGCAGCCACTACTCCTACGAGCAGTACTTC.